These 3 T cell receptor beta chains share one sample of origin, sequenced in a study of blood T cell repertoires in COVID-19. Using immunoSEQ multiplex PCR, the repertoire was profiled, and TCRdb retains in-frame clones only, with some absent. This sample yields around 110,000 clones, of which about 80% are seen a single time; roughly 7.1% belongs to the top ten. Sequenced sample: peripheral blood. The source of these receptors is a man in his 70s with active or convalescent COVID-19.

The chain combines TRBV3-1 (or the pseudogene TRBV3-2) with TRBJ2-5, with D tentatively TRBD2 (7 bases). V was shortened by 4 bases and J by 1 base, with 16 bases between the two germline ends. Germline CDR1 and CDR2: LGHDT and YNNKEL (reference sequence). This CDR3 region has 16 residues. CDR3 sequence (DNA): TGTGCCAGCAGCCCCGGAGAGGGGGGGGCCCAAGAGACCCAGTACTTC. Encoded protein: CASSPGEGGAQETQYF.

The rearrangement uses TRBV5-4 and TRBJ2-1; TRBD2 might be the D (6 bases). Germline V gene data show CDR1 as SGHNT and CDR2 as YYREEE (reference sequence). The CDR3 length is 15 residues. Trimming removed 0 bases from V and 2 bases from J, with 9 bases in between. The CDR3: CASSLDSGTYNEQFF. CDR3 coding DNA: TGTGCCAGCAGCTTGGATAGCGGAACCTACAATGAGCAGTTCTTC.

V gene TRBV7-2 combines with J gene TRBJ2-5, with 9 bases identical to TRBD2. Germline CDR1 and CDR2: SGHTA and FQGNSA. V lost 2 bases, J lost 5 bases, and 12 bases stayed unmatched. CDR3 length: 17 amino acids. CDR3 in amino acids: CASSLSRSGGRGETQYF. The CDR3 region has the DNA TGTGCCAGCAGCTTATCACGTAGCGGGGGACGAGGGGAGACCCAGTACTTC.